One and the same sample provided the 20 T cell receptor beta chains below, sequenced in a study of blood T cell repertoires in COVID-19 (TCRdb year 2020). The method was the immunoSEQ multiplex PCR assay. TCRdb provides this immuneACCESS table in a form limited to in-frame rearrangements. Some clones are lacking; in checked studies, under half of them reflect an unresolved V gene, and why the rest are absent is not known. The sample profile shows approximately 190,000 clones; about 80% of them were found once. The ten largest clones capture about 6.9% of the sample. Sequencing input: peripheral blood. Receptor source: a human donor with acute or convalescent COVID-19. The donor label of this sample is uncertain.

This chain uses TRBV7-3 with TRBJ2-2; 11 nucleotides agree with TRBD2. V lost 5 bases to trimming and J lost 4 bases; unmatched junction nucleotides: 3. The CDR3 contains 15 residues. CDR1 is SGHTA and CDR2 is FQGTGA in the germline V gene. The CDR3 region is CASSRTSGSTGELFF. CDR3 nucleotide sequence: TGTGCCAGCAGCCGAACTAGCGGGAGCACCGGGGAGCTGTTTTTT.

DNA for the CDR3: TGTGCCAGCAGTTTCCGGTCAGGGATCTATGGCTACACCTTC. Translation: CASSFRSGIYGYTF. The V gene is TRBV27, the J gene TRBJ1-2; tentative D call: TRBD1 (5 bases). The CDR3 runs 14 residues. Looked up from germline, CDR1 is MNHEY and CDR2 is SMNVEV (reference sequence). V lost 3 bases, J lost 4 bases, and 12 bases lay in between.

The chain links TRBV19 to TRBJ1-4; 7 positions match TRBD1. Unmatched junction bases numbered 6, after V lost 7 bases and J lost 4 bases. There are 14 residues in the CDR3. Per the germline V gene, CDR1 is LNHDA and CDR2 is SQIVND (reference sequence). The CDR3 loop is CASTTGSNNEKLFF. CDR3 in DNA: TGTGCCAGTACGACAGGGAGTAATAATGAAAAACTGTTTTTT. The full variable domain, its missing parts supplied by reference TRBV19 and TRBJ1-4, is DGGITQSPKYLFRKEGQNVTLSCEQNLNHDAMYWYRQDPGQGLRLIYYSQIVNDFQKGDIAEGYSVSREKKESFPLTVTSAQKNPTAFYLCASTTGSNNEKLFFGSGTQLSVL.

The rearrangement uses TRBV30 and TRBJ2-2, with D possibly matching TRBD1 (5 bases). The germline V and J ends were trimmed by 2 bases and 0 bases, with 7 bases remaining between them. CDR3 length equals 14 residues. Per germline, CDR1 GTSNPN and CDR2 SVGIG (reference sequence). The CDR3 nucleotides are TGTGCCTGGAGTCCCAGGGCGAACACCGGGGAGCTGTTTTTT. Amino acids: CAWSPRANTGELFF.

V usage is TRBV5-1 and J usage is TRBJ2-7; perhaps TRBD1 as D (7 bases). Germline V CDR1 and CDR2: SGHRS, YFSETQ. This CDR3 region has 15 residues. V shed 0 bases and J shed 3 bases, with 13 bases lying between them. This chain's CDR3 is CASSLVSGGGYEQYF. CDR3 sequence (DNA): TGCGCCAGCAGCTTGGTCTCAGGGGGAGGCTACGAGCAGTACTTC.

The rearrangement links TRBV5-4 to TRBJ1-1, with D maybe TRBD1 (5 bases). V lost 5 bases to trimming and J lost 2 bases, with 19 bases between them. Germline CDR1 and CDR2: SGHNT and YYREEE (reference sequence). The CDR3 contains 16 residues. The CDR3 DNA is TGTGCCAGCAGGGCGGGGGGGAGAACAACCAACACTGAAGCTTTCTTT. Translated, it gives CASRAGGRTTNTEAFF.

V is TRBV5-1 and J is TRBJ2-3, with 7 bases fitting TRBD2. Germline values: CDR1 SGHRS, CDR2 YFSETQ. The V segment lost 2 bases and the J segment 1 base; nucleotides outside the gene matches: 7. The CDR3 is made up of 16 amino acids. The CDR3 DNA is TGCGCCAGCAGCTTATATCGGGAGGTCGGCACAGATACGCAGTATTTT. It translates to CASSLYREVGTDTQYF.

This clone came up once. The chain links TRBV5-1 to TRBJ2-7, with TRBD2 as a possible D gene (6 bases). CDR1 and CDR2 (germline): SGHRS, YFSETQ. V gave up 2 bases and J gave up 0 bases, with 21 bases separating them. CDR3 length: 18 amino acids. The CDR3 is CASSFRAYLGRFSYEQYF. CDR3 DNA: TGCGCCAGCAGCTTTCGGGCTTACTTGGGGAGGTTCTCCTACGAGCAGTACTTC.

This chain uses TRBV27 with TRBJ2-4; TRBD2 might be the D (6 bases). The CDR3 is 13 residues long. Looked up from germline, CDR1 is MNHEY and CDR2 is SMNVEV (reference sequence). V was shortened by 8 bases and J by 1 base, with 9 bases between the two germline ends. CDR3 sequence (DNA): TGTGCCAGCGGCGGGATGGCCAAAAACATTCAGTACTTC. Its translation: CASGGMAKNIQYF.

The chain combines TRBV4-1 with TRBJ2-3, with a possible D match to TRBD2 (6 bases). V dropped 0 bases and J dropped 3 bases, with 13 bases sitting between them. This CDR3 region has 16 residues. Germline lookup yields CDR1 MGHRA and CDR2 YSYEKL. CDR3 bases: TGCGCCAGCAGCCAAGAGGTCGGGAGACGGACAGATACGCAGTATTTT. As protein: CASSQEVGRRTDTQYF.

This sequence joins TRBV7-3 and TRBJ2-1; 7 bases fit TRBD2. This CDR3 has 14 amino acids. Germline values: CDR1 SGHTA, CDR2 FQGTGA. V lost 9 bases, J lost 3 bases, and 8 bases stayed unmatched. The DNA for the CDR3 is TGTGCCAGTAACAGCGGGGCGGGCTACAATGAGCAGTTCTTC. Its translation: CASNSGAGYNEQFF.

The chain combines TRBV29-1 with TRBJ2-6; tentatively, D is TRBD2 (6 bases). V lost 4 bases and J 2 bases, leaving 9 bases between the germline ends. This CDR3 spans 14 amino acids. CDR1 and CDR2 (germline): SQVTM, ANQGSEA. The CDR3 is CSVGEVTGANVLTF. The CDR3, as DNA: TGCAGCGTTGGGGAGGTTACTGGGGCCAACGTCCTGACTTTC.

This clone was counted between two and nine times. This rearrangement joins TRBV6-5 to TRBJ1-5, with 7 bases fitting TRBD1. Germline V gene data show CDR1 as MNHEY and CDR2 as SVGAGI. Germline trimming cut 7 bases from V and 6 bases from J; bases unmatched to any gene: 3. This CDR3 is 12 amino acids long. This CDR3 is CASKTGFQPQHF. CDR3 bases: TGTGCCAGCAAGACAGGGTTTCAGCCCCAGCATTTT.

This rearrangement joins TRBV19 to TRBJ2-3, with 10 bases that match TRBD1. V was clipped by 0 bases and J by 10 bases; unmatched bases: 7. This CDR3 region has 15 residues. The germline V gene has CDR1 LNHDA and CDR2 SQIVND (reference sequence). The CDR3 bases are TGTGCCAGTAGTATAGAGGGGACAGGGGCGTTCGCGCAGTATTTT. Amino acids: CASSIEGTGAFAQYF.

The chain links TRBV10-2 to TRBJ2-5; 12 bases are shared with TRBD2. CDR1 is WSHSY and CDR2 is SAAADI in the germline V gene. The CDR3 loop spans 14 amino acids. V lost 10 bases to trimming and J lost 5 bases; unmatched junction nucleotides: 8. This chain's CDR3 is CATASGRARETQYF. In DNA, the CDR3 is TGCGCCACTGCTAGCGGGAGGGCCAGGGAGACCCAGTACTTC.

This chain links TRBV19 with TRBJ1-4; the D is unclear. V lost 11 bases and J 4 bases, leaving 20 bases between the germline ends. The germline CDR1 and CDR2 sequences are LNHDA and SQIVND (reference sequence). This CDR3 spans 15 amino acids. The CDR3 sequence is CALPEEGGYNEKLFF. The CDR3 nucleotides read TGTGCCTTACCCGAGGAGGGCGGTTATAATGAAAAACTGTTTTTT.

The table lists this clone with a count of one. The V gene is TRBV10-1, the J gene TRBJ2-7; TRBD1 might be the D (5 bases). The germline V gene encodes CDR1 WNHNN and CDR2 SYGVQD (reference sequence). The CDR3 length is 13 residues. Trimming took off 2 bases at V and 3 bases at J, with 8 bases between the two ends. The DNA of the CDR3 is TGCGCCAGCAGTGAGACAGGACGCTACGAGCAGTACTTC. The encoded protein is CASSETGRYEQYF.

V usage is TRBV11-2 and J usage is TRBJ2-6; 12 bases agree with TRBD1. The V gene's germline CDR1 is SGHAT and CDR2 FQNNGV. The CDR3 has 16 residues. V shed 4 bases, J shed 4 bases, and the junction held 2 bases outside the gene matches. CDR3 in DNA: TGTGCCAGCAGCTGGGGACAGGGGGCGGGGGCCAACGTCCTGACTTTC. It encodes CASSWGQGAGANVLTF.

The chain recombines TRBV11-3 with TRBJ2-7, with 9 bases that match TRBD1. Looked up from germline, CDR1 is SGHNT and CDR2 is YENEEA. The CDR3 extends over 15 amino acids. J lost 4 bases, V lost 1 base, and 5 bases had no gene match. In DNA form, the CDR3 reads TGTGCCAGCAGCTTAGGGACAGGGGAAATATACGAGCAGTACTTC. Residues: CASSLGTGEIYEQYF.

The J gene is TRBJ1-3, the V gene TRBV7-2; TRBD1 matches at 9 bases. V shed 5 bases and J 3 bases; nucleotides not matched to a gene: 8. Germline CDR1 and CDR2: SGHTA and FQGNSA. CDR3 length equals 16 residues. The DNA for the CDR3 is TGTGCCAGCAGCCCTCAACAGGGGGCGCTTGGAAACACCATATATTTT. This sequence encodes CASSPQQGALGNTIYF. The variable domain in full, with the rest retrieved from reference TRBV7-2 and TRBJ1-3, is GAGVSQSPSNKVTEKGKDVELRCDPISGHTALYWYRQSLGQGLEFLIYFQGNSAPDKSGLPSDRFSAERTGGSVSTLTIQRTQQEDSAVYLCASSPQQGALGNTIYFGEGSWLTVV.